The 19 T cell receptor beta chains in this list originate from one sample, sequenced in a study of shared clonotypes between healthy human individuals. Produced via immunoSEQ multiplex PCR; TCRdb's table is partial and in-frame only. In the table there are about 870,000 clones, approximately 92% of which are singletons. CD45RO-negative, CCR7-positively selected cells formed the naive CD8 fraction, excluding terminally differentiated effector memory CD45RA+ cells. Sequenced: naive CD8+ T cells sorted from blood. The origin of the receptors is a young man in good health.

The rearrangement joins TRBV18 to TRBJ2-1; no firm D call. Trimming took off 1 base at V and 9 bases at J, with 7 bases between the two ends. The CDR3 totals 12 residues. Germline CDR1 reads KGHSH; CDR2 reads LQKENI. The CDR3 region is CASSPLIFEQFF. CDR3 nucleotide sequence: TGTGCCAGCTCACCACTTATTTTTGAGCAGTTCTTC.

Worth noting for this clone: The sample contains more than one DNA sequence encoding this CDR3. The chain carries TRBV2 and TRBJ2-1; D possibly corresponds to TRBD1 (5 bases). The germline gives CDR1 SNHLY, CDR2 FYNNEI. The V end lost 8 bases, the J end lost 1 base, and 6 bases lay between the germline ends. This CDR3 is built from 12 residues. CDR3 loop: CASQGSYNEQFF. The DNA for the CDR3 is TGTGCCAGCCAGGGATCCTACAATGAGCAGTTCTTC.

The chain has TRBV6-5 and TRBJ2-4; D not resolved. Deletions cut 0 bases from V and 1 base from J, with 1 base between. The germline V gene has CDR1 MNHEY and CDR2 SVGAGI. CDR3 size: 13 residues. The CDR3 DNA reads TGTGCCAGCAGTTACTCGGCCAAAAACATTCAGTACTTC. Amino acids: CASSYSAKNIQYF.

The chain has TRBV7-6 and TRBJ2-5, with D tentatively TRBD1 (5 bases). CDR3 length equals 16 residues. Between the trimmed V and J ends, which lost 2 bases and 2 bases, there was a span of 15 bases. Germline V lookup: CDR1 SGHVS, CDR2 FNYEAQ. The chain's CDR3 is CASSLLSGQGQETQYF. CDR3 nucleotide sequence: TGTGCCAGCAGCTTATTATCCGGGCAGGGACAAGAGACCCAGTACTTC.

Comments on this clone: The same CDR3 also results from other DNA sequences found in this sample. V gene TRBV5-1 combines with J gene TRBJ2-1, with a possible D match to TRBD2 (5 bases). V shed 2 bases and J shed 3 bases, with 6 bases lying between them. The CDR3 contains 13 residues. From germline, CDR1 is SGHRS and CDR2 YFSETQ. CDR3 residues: CASSFTSYNEQFF. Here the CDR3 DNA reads TGCGCCAGCAGCTTTACTAGCTACAATGAGCAGTTCTTC.

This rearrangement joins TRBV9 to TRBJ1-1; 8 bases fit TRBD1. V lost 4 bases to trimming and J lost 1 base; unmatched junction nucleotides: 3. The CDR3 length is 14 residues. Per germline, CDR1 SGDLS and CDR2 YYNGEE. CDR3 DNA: TGTGCCAGCAGCACGGGACAGGCGAACACTGAAGCTTTCTTT. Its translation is CASSTGQANTEAFF.

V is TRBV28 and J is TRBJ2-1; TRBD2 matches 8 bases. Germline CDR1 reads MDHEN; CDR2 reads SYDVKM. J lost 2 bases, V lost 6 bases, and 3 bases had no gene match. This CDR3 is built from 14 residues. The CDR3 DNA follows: TGTGCCAGCAGCCGGGGGGGGACCTACAATGAGCAGTTCTTC. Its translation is CASSRGGTYNEQFF.

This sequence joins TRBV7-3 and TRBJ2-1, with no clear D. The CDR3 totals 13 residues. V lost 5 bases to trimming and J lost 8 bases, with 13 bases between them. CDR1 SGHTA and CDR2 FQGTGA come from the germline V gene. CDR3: CASSTSRVDEQFF. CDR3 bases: TGTGCCAGCAGCACAAGCCGGGTGGATGAGCAGTTCTTC. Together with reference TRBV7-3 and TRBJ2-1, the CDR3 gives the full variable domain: GAGVSQTPSNKVTEKGKYVELRCDPISGHTALYWYRQSLGQGPEFLIYFQGTGAADDSGLPNDRFFAVRPEGSVSTLKIQRTERGDSAVYLCASSTSRVDEQFFGPGTRLTVL.

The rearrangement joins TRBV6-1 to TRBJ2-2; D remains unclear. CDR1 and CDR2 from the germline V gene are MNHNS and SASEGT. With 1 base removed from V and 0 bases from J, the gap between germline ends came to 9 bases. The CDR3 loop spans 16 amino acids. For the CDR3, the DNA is TGTGCCAGCAGTGAAGAGGTCGGACCGAACACCGGGGAGCTGTTTTTT. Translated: CASSEEVGPNTGELFF.

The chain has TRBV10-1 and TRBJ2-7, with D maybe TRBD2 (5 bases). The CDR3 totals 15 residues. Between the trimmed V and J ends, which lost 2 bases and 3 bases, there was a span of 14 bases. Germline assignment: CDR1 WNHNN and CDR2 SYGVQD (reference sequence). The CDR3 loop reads CASSERSGINYEQYF. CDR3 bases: TGCGCCAGCAGTGAGCGCTCCGGGATAAACTACGAGCAGTACTTC.

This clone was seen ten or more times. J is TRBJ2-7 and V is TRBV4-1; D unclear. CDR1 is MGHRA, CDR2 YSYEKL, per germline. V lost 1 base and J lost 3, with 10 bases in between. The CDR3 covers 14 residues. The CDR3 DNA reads TGCGCCAGCAGCCAAGGCCCGTCTGGCTACGAGCAGTACTTC. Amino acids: CASSQGPSGYEQYF.

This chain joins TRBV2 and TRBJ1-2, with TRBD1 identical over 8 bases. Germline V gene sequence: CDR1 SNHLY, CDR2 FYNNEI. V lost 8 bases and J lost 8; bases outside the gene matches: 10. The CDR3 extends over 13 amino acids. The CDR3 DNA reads TGTGCCAGCCCGCCAGGACAGGGTTACGGCTACACCTTC. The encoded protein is CASPPGQGYGYTF. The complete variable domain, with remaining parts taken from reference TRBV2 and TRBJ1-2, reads EPEVTQTPSHQVTQMGQEVILRCVPISNHLYFYWYRQILGQKVEFLVSFYNNEISEKSEIFDDQFSVERPDGSNFTLKIRSTKLEDSAMYFCASPPGQGYGYTFGSGTRLTVV.

CDR3 coding DNA: TGTGCCAGCAGCTTAACCGGGGCCCTGTGGGGAGATACGCAGTATTTT. Translation: CASSLTGALWGDTQYF. This chain uses TRBV7-9 with TRBJ2-3, with D possibly called TRBD1 or TRBD2 (5 bases each). V was cut by 2 bases and J by 5 bases, with 17 bases left in between. The CDR3 extends over 16 amino acids. Germline V gene data show CDR1 as SEHNR and CDR2 as FQNEAQ (reference sequence).

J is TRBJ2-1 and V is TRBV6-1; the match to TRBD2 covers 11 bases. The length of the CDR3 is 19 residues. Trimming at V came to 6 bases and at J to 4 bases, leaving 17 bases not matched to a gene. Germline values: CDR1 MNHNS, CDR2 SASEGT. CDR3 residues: CASSELAGAGKEIYNEQFF. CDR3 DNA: TGTGCCAGCAGCGAACTAGCGGGAGCCGGTAAGGAAATTTACAATGAGCAGTTCTTC.

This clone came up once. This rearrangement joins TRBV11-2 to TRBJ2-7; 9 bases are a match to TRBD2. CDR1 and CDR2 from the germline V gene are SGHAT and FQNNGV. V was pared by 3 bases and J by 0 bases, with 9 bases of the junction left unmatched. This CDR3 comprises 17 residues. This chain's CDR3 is CASSFFGDSGSSYEQYF. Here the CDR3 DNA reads TGTGCCAGCAGCTTCTTTGGGGATAGCGGGAGCTCCTACGAGCAGTACTTC. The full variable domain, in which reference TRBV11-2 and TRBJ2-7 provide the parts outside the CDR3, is EAGVAQSPRYKIIEKRQSVAFWCNPISGHATLYWYQQILGQGPKLLIQFQNNGVVDDSQLPKDRFSAERLKGVDSTLKIQPAKLEDSAVYLCASSFFGDSGSSYEQYFGPGTRLTVT.

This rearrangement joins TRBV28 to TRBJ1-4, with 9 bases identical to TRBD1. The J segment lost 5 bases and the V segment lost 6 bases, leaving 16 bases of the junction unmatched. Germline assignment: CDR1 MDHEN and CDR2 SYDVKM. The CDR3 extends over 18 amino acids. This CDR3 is CASRRVDRGGSGNEKLFF. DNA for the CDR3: TGTGCCAGCAGGAGGGTGGACAGGGGAGGCTCGGGGAATGAAAAACTGTTTTTT.

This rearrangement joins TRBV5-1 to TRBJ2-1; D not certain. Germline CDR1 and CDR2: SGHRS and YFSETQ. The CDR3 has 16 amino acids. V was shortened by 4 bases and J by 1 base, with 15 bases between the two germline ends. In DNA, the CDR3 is TGCGCCAGCAGCCAGATGGGCGCGGAGTCCTACAATGAGCAGTTCTTC. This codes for CASSQMGAESYNEQFF. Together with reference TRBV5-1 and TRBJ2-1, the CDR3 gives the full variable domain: KAGVTQTPRYLIKTRGQQVTLSCSPISGHRSVSWYQQTPGQGLQFLFEYFSETQRNKGNFPGRFSGRQFSNSRSEMNVSTLELGDSALYLCASSQMGAESYNEQFFGPGTRLTVL.

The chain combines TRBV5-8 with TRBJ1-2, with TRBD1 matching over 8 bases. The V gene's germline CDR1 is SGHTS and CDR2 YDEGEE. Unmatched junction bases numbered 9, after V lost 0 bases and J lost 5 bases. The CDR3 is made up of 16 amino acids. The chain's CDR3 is CASSLEDLGQAYGYTF. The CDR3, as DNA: TGTGCCAGCAGCTTGGAGGATTTGGGACAGGCTTATGGCTACACCTTC.

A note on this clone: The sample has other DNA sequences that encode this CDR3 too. The CDR3 DNA reads as TGTGCCAGCAGCCCCGGTTCCTACGAGCAGTACTTC. Its protein is CASSPGSYEQYF. This chain joins TRBV7-9 and TRBJ2-7; D ambiguous. The V end was cut by 5 bases, the J end by 1 base, with 6 bases between. Germline CDR1 reads SEHNR; CDR2 reads FQNEAQ (reference sequence). The CDR3 is made up of 12 amino acids.